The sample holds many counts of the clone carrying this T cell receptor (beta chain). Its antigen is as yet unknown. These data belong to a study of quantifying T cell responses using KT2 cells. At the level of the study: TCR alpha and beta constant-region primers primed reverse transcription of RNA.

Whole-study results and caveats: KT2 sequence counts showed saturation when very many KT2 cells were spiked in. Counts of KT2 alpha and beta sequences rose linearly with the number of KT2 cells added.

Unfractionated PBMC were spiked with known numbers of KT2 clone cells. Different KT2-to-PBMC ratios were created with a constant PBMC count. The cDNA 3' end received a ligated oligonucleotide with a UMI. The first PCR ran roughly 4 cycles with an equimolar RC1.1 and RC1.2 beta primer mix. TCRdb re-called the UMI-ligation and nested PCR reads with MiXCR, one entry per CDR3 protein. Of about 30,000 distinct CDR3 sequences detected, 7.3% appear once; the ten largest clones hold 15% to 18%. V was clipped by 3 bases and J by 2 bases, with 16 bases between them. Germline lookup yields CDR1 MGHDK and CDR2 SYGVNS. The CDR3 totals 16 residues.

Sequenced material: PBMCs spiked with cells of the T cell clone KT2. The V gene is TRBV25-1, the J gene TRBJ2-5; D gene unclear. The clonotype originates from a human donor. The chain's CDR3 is CASSDLAGAAQETQYF. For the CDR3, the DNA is TGTGCCAGCAGTGACCTCGCAGGAGCAGCACAAGAGACCCAGTACTTC.